The 3 T cell receptor beta chains below come from one sample, sequenced in a study of response to subunit inactivated influenza vaccine. TCRdb re-called the RT-PCR reads through MiXCR, storing one row per CDR3 protein. This sample has hundreds of thousands of distinct CDR3 sequences, with 25% found just once. The specimen was CD4+ T cells sorted from PBMCs, collected more than 4 days after vaccination. These receptors all come from a man between 50 and 59 years old who received an inactivated influenza vaccine.

The V and J genes are TRBV4-1 and TRBJ2-7; D not resolved. Looked up from germline, CDR1 is MGHRA and CDR2 is YSYEKL. The CDR3 has 14 residues. The V end lost 1 base, the J end lost 3 bases, and 10 bases lay between the germline ends. Written as DNA, the CDR3 is TGCGCCAGCAGCCAAGGCTCTCAGATCTACGAGCAGTACTTC. It encodes CASSQGSQIYEQYF.

The gene calls are TRBV30 and TRBJ1-2, with unresolved D. V shed 6 bases and J shed 8 bases, with 16 bases lying between them. The CDR3 runs 12 residues. Per the germline V gene, CDR1 is GTSNPN and CDR2 is SVGIG (reference sequence). CDR3 coding DNA: TGTGCCTGTGGAAGAGAGATTGGGGGCTACACCTTC. Amino acid sequence: CACGREIGGYTF.

This clonotype has only a few counts. CDR3 nucleotide sequence: TGTGCCAGCAGTTCGGGGCCTGAGCAGTTCTTC. Amino acids: CASSSGPEQFF. V usage is TRBV7-2 and J usage is TRBJ2-1; D may be TRBD1 or TRBD2 (5 bases each). The CDR3 runs 11 residues. The germline CDR1 and CDR2 sequences are SGHTA and FQGNSA. V lost 6 bases and J 9 bases, leaving 9 bases between the germline ends.